Shown below are 27 T cell receptor beta chains from a single sample sequenced in a study of cytomegalovirus exposure and HLA in healthy donors. The PCR used 60 Vbeta and 13 Jbeta primers. Here immunoSEQ multiplex PCR was the method, and the copy in TCRdb shows in-frame clones only, minus some. The repertoire table contains about 170,000 clones. Sequencing used PBMCs. Receptors originate from a woman between 18 and 29 years old in good health and CMV-seropositive.

J is TRBJ2-5 and V is TRBV13, with D perhaps matching TRBD1 (6 bases). V was shortened by 6 bases and J by 5 bases, with 19 bases between the two germline ends. Germline V gene sequence: CDR1 PRHDT, CDR2 FYEKMQ (reference sequence). The length of the CDR3 is 15 residues. The CDR3 coding sequence is TGTGCCAGCAGTCTCCCCGCAGGGCAGGGGGAGACCCAGTACTTC. Translation gives CASSLPAGQGETQYF.

The chain employs TRBV11-3 and TRBJ2-3; D is uncertain. The CDR3 consists of 13 residues. With 1 base removed from V and 5 bases from J, the gap between germline ends came to 7 bases. The germline CDR1 and CDR2 sequences are SGHNT and YENEEA. CDR3 DNA: TGTGCCAGCAGCTTAGCGGTTCAAGATACGCAGTATTTT. Its translation: CASSLAVQDTQYF.

The V gene is TRBV6-5, the J gene TRBJ1-5; 7 bases fit TRBD1. The V segment lost 5 bases and the J segment 5 bases; nucleotides outside the gene matches: 9. Germline V gene data show CDR1 as MNHEY and CDR2 as SVGAGI. The CDR3 spans 15 residues. CDR3 protein: CASSIAQGSYQPQHF. CDR3 DNA sequence: TGTGCCAGCAGTATAGCACAGGGGTCTTATCAGCCCCAGCATTTT.

The V gene is TRBV2, the J gene TRBJ1-5; 7 nucleotides line up with TRBD1. Trimming at V came to 4 bases and at J to 7 bases, leaving 7 bases not matched to a gene. Germline CDR1 and CDR2: SNHLY and FYNNEI. The CDR3 runs to 14 residues. The CDR3 DNA follows: TGTGCCAGCAGTGGACAGGGCCGTGGACAGCCCCAGCATTTT. Protein product: CASSGQGRGQPQHF.

The chain combines TRBV5-1 with TRBJ2-7; 8 bases align to TRBD1. This CDR3 is built from 14 residues. V gave up 5 bases and J gave up 2 bases; unmatched junction bases: 6. The germline CDR1 and CDR2 sequences are SGHRS and YFSETQ. CDR3 sequence: CASSPGQGPYEQYF. The CDR3, as DNA: TGCGCCAGCAGTCCAGGACAGGGTCCCTACGAGCAGTACTTC.

The chain employs TRBV15 and TRBJ1-1; the D gene is possibly TRBD1 (6 bases). V was cut by 6 bases and J by 0 bases, with 8 bases left in between. CDR3 length: 13 residues. Germline assignment: CDR1 LNHNV and CDR2 YYDKDF (reference sequence). Written as DNA, the CDR3 is TGTGCCACCAGTCGGGACATGAACACTGAAGCTTTCTTT. It yields the protein CATSRDMNTEAFF.

The chain couples TRBV5-1 to TRBJ1-4; 8 positions match TRBD1. Germline V lookup: CDR1 SGHRS, CDR2 YFSETQ. The V and J ends lost 3 bases and 4 bases, in that order; junction bases with no gene match: 5. This CDR3 has 15 residues. CDR3 in DNA: TGCGCCAGCAGCTCGGGACAGGCCAATAATGAAAAACTGTTTTTT. Translating gives CASSSGQANNEKLFF.

The chain has TRBV5-8 and TRBJ2-5; D is possibly TRBD1 (5 bases). In germline, CDR1 is SGHTS, CDR2 YDEGEE. V dropped 1 base and J dropped 5 bases, with 9 bases sitting between them. The CDR3 has 13 residues. The CDR3 DNA follows: TGTGCCAGCAGCTTGCAGGGTGGTGAGACCCAGTACTTC. Translated: CASSLQGGETQYF.

The chain has TRBV11-3 and TRBJ1-1; 7 bases fit TRBD1. With V trimmed by 2 bases and J by 4 bases, 19 bases remained unmatched. This CDR3 is 19 amino acids long. Germline CDR1 and CDR2: SGHNT and YENEEA. The CDR3 DNA sequence: TGTGCCAGCAGCTTAAGGCGGTCGGCAGGGGGAACGAGGGCCACTGAAGCTTTCTTT. Amino acid sequence: CASSLRRSAGGTRATEAFF.

This chain links TRBV25-1 with TRBJ2-1, with 7 bases lining up with TRBD2. The CDR3 extends over 13 amino acids. V was clipped by 6 bases and J by 9 bases; unmatched bases: 8. CDR1 MGHDK and CDR2 SYGVNS come from the germline V gene. CDR3: CASRDRGVGEQFF. DNA of the CDR3: TGTGCCAGCAGGGACCGGGGGGTTGGTGAGCAGTTCTTC. Supplemented by reference TRBV25-1 and TRBJ2-1, the full variable domain reads EADIYQTPRYLVIGTGKKITLECSQTMGHDKMYWYQQDPGMELHLIHYSYGVNSTEKGDLSSESTVSRIRTEHFPLTLESARPSHTSQYLCASRDRGVGEQFFGPGTRLTVL.

The chain joins TRBV7-2 to TRBJ2-5; D is unresolved. From germline, CDR1 is SGHTA and CDR2 FQGNSA. The CDR3 runs to 14 residues. The germline V and J ends were trimmed by 4 bases and 2 bases, with 11 bases remaining between them. CDR3 protein: CASSSQAMQETQYF. The DNA for the CDR3 is TGTGCCAGCAGCTCCCAGGCCATGCAAGAGACCCAGTACTTC.

V usage is TRBV7-8 and J usage is TRBJ2-7, with 9 bases fitting TRBD1. The germline CDR1 and CDR2 sequences are SGHVS and FQNEAQ. The CDR3 loop spans 15 amino acids. The junction had 7 bases not matched to a gene; V was cut back by 5 bases and J by 2 bases. CDR3 sequence: CASSPRTGEAYEQYF. CDR3 bases: TGTGCCAGCAGCCCAAGGACAGGGGAGGCCTACGAGCAGTACTTC. Supplemented by reference TRBV7-8 and TRBJ2-7, the full variable domain reads GAGVSQSPRYKVAKRGQDVALRCDPISGHVSLFWYQQALGQGPEFLTYFQNEAQLDKSGLPSDRFFAERPEGSVSTLKIQRTQQEDSAVYLCASSPRTGEAYEQYFGPGTRLTVT.

The CDR3 DNA sequence: TGCGCCAGCAGTGAGTCCCCGGTTGACAATGAGCAGTTCTTC. Amino acid sequence: CASSESPVDNEQFF. The rearrangement links TRBV10-1 to TRBJ2-1; D gene unclear. The V end lost 0 bases, the J end lost 5 bases, and 8 bases lay between the germline ends. Germline CDR1 reads WNHNN; CDR2 reads SYGVQD (reference sequence). This CDR3 has 14 residues.

The V and J genes are TRBV5-1 and TRBJ2-2, with 7 bases that match TRBD2. This CDR3 spans 15 amino acids. Germline V CDR1 and CDR2: SGHRS, YFSETQ. V trimming: 0 bases; J trimming: 1 base; junction bases outside the gene matches: 0. CDR3 amino acids: CASSLERENTGELFF. Written as DNA, the CDR3 is TGCGCCAGCAGCTTGGAGCGGGAGAACACCGGGGAGCTGTTTTTT. Filled out from reference TRBV5-1 and TRBJ2-2, the complete variable domain reads KAGVTQTPRYLIKTRGQQVTLSCSPISGHRSVSWYQQTPGQGLQFLFEYFSETQRNKGNFPGRFSGRQFSNSRSEMNVSTLELGDSALYLCASSLERENTGELFFGEGSRLTVL.

The chain links TRBV4-2 to TRBJ2-2, with unresolved D. Germline loops: CDR1 LGHNA, CDR2 YNFKEQ. This CDR3 has 18 residues. V gave up 0 bases and J gave up 2 bases, with 16 bases separating them. The CDR3 sequence is CASSQDHLGLINTGELFF. The CDR3 DNA is TGTGCCAGCAGCCAAGATCATCTGGGCCTGATAAACACCGGGGAGCTGTTTTTT.

Points on this clone: Other DNA sequences in this specimen translate into the identical CDR3. V gene TRBV5-1 combines with J gene TRBJ2-2, with D unclear. The CDR3 extends over 13 amino acids. Trimming cost V 3 bases and J 5 bases, with 8 bases left between them. The V gene's germline CDR1 is SGHRS and CDR2 YFSETQ. The CDR3 region is CASSYTVTGELFF. In DNA form, the CDR3 reads TGCGCCAGCAGCTATACAGTGACCGGGGAGCTGTTTTTT.

The chain links TRBV11-3 to TRBJ2-5; 13 bases are a match to TRBD2. The CDR3 has 16 amino acids. CDR1 and CDR2 from the germline V gene are SGHNT and YENEEA. Unmatched junction bases numbered 7, after V lost 1 base and J lost 8 bases. The CDR3: CASSLGTRTSGGTQYF. In DNA form, the CDR3 reads TGTGCCAGCAGCTTAGGAACCCGGACTAGCGGGGGAACCCAGTACTTC.

The chain combines TRBV27 with TRBJ2-7, with D perhaps TRBD1 (6 bases). Germline CDR1 is MNHEY and CDR2 is SMNVEV (reference sequence). Trimming cost V 6 bases and J 3 bases, with 15 bases left between them. The CDR3 loop spans 14 amino acids. The CDR3 here is CASSRGWGLYEQYF. CDR3 sequence (DNA): TGTGCCAGCAGCCGGGGATGGGGGCTCTACGAGCAGTACTTC.

The J gene is TRBJ1-1, the V gene TRBV4-1, with 9 nucleotides matching TRBD1. CDR1 is MGHRA and CDR2 is YSYEKL in the germline V gene. This CDR3 is 13 amino acids long. V lost 3 bases and J lost 7; bases outside the gene matches: 3. The CDR3 DNA reads TGCGCCAGCAGCCAGGGACAGGGATATGAAGCTTTCTTT. This sequence encodes CASSQGQGYEAFF.

This chain connects TRBV20-1 to TRBJ2-7; a possible D gene is TRBD1 (5 bases). This CDR3 region has 11 residues. Trimming took 4 bases from V and 2 from J, leaving 6 bases between them. The germline gives CDR1 DFQATT, CDR2 SNEGSKA (reference sequence). The CDR3 loop is CSAKGAYEQYF. CDR3 nucleotides: TGCAGTGCTAAAGGGGCCTACGAGCAGTACTTC.

This chain links TRBV10-1 with TRBJ2-1, with D possibly matching TRBD1 (5 bases). The germline V gene encodes CDR1 WNHNN and CDR2 SYGVQD (reference sequence). Trimming left V 4 bases short and J 6 bases short, with 13 bases between. This CDR3 contains 14 residues. CDR3 nucleotide sequence: TGCGCCAGCAGTGGTATCAGGGCATCCAATGAGCAGTTCTTC. Its translation: CASSGIRASNEQFF.

The V call is TRBV29-1, the J call TRBJ1-1; D may be TRBD1 (6 bases). The CDR3 is made up of 14 amino acids. Germline loops: CDR1 SQVTM, CDR2 ANQGSEA. The V and J ends lost 6 bases and 7 bases respectively, with 21 bases between them. The CDR3 coding sequence is TGCAGCGTGGCTCAGGGAGGGGGTATTGGTGAAGCTTTCTTT. Translating gives CSVAQGGGIGEAFF.

This chain links TRBV6-6 with TRBJ1-1, with 7 positions matching TRBD1. V lost 4 bases to trimming and J lost 7 bases; unmatched junction nucleotides: 12. CDR1 MNHNY and CDR2 SVGAGI come from the germline V gene (reference sequence). The CDR3 has 15 residues. In DNA form, the CDR3 reads TGTGCCAGCAGTTCGACAGGGCACCAAAGGAGTGAAGCTTTCTTT. Its translation is CASSSTGHQRSEAFF.

The chain has TRBV7-8 and TRBJ1-1; D remains unclear. V shed 2 bases and J shed 1 base, with 8 bases lying between them. CDR1 and CDR2 from the germline V gene are SGHVS and FQNEAQ. The CDR3 runs to 14 residues. The CDR3 DNA follows: TGTGCCAGCAGCTTACCAGAGGGGAACACTGAAGCTTTCTTT. This codes for CASSLPEGNTEAFF.

CDR3 coding DNA: TGTGCCAGTAGTAGACTCCGGGACTCCCAAGAGACCCAGTACTTC. Its translation: CASSRLRDSQETQYF. V and J are TRBV19 and TRBJ2-5, with D perhaps TRBD2 (6 bases). The germline V and J ends were trimmed by 4 bases and 1 base, with 13 bases remaining between them. The CDR3 extends over 15 amino acids. Germline CDR1 reads LNHDA; CDR2 reads SQIVND (reference sequence).

The CDR3 DNA sequence: TGCGCCAGCAGCCAAGGGCTTATCCAAGAGACCCAGTACTTC. This sequence encodes CASSQGLIQETQYF. The chain is built from TRBV4-3 and TRBJ2-5; D gene unclear. This CDR3 is built from 14 residues. Germline values: CDR1 LGHNA, CDR2 YSLEER. Trimming took off 1 base at V and 1 base at J, with 7 bases between the two ends.

V and J are TRBV2 and TRBJ2-5, with TRBD1 matching over 11 bases. CDR3 length: 13 residues. Germline V gene sequence: CDR1 SNHLY, CDR2 FYNNEI. Trimming removed 6 bases from V and 13 bases from J; junction bases left unmatched: 10. CDR3 DNA sequence: TGTGCCAGCAGCGCCCGGACAGGGGGCCCCTGGTACTTC. Translated, it gives CASSARTGGPWYF.